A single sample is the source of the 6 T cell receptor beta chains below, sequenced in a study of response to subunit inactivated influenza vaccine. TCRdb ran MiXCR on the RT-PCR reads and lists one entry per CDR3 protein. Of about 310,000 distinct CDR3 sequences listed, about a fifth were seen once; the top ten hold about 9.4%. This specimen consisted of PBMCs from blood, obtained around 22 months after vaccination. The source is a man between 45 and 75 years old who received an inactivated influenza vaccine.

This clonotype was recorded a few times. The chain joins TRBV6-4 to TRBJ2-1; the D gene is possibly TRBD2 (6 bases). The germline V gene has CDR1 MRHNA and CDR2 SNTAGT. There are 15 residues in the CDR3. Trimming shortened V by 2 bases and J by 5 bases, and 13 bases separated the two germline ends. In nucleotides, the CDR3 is TGTGCCAGCAGTGACGTGCCGGGAGCCGACAATGAGCAGTTCTTC. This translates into CASSDVPGADNEQFF.

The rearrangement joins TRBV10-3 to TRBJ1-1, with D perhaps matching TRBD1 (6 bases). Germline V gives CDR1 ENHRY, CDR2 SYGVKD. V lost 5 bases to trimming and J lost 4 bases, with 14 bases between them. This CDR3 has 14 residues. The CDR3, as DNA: TGTGCCATCAGTAGACAGGAACGGGGCACTGAAGCTTTCTTT. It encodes CAISRQERGTEAFF.

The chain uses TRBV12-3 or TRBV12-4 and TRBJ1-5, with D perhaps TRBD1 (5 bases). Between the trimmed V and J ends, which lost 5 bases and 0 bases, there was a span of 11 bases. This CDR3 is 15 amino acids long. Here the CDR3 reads CASSSGGSSNQPQHF. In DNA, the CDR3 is TGTGCCAGCAGTAGCGGGGGTTCTAGCAATCAGCCCCAGCATTTT.

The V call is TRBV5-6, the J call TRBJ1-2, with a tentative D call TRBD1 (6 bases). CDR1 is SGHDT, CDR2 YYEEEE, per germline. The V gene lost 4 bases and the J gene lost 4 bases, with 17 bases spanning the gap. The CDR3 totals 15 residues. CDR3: CASSGGTGLLYGYTF. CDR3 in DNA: TGTGCCAGCAGCGGTGGAACAGGGTTGCTCTATGGCTACACCTTC. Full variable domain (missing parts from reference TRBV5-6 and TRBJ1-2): DAGVTQSPTHLIKTRGQQVTLRCSPKSGHDTVSWYQQALGQGPQFIFQYYEEEERQRGNFPDRFSGHQFPNYSSELNVNALLLGDSALYLCASSGGTGLLYGYTFGSGTRLTVV.

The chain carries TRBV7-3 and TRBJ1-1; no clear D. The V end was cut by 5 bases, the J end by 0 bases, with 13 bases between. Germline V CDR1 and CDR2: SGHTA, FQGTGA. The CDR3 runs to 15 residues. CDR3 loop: CASSLPTAVNTEAFF. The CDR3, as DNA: TGTGCCAGCAGCCTACCCACAGCGGTGAACACTGAAGCTTTCTTT.

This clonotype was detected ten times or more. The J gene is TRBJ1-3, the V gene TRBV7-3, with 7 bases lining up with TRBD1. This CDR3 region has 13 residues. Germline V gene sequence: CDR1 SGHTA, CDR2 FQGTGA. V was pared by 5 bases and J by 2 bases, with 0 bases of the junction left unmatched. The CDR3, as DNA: TGTGCCAGCAGCACAGGGGCTGGAAACACCATATATTTT. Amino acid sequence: CASSTGAGNTIYF.